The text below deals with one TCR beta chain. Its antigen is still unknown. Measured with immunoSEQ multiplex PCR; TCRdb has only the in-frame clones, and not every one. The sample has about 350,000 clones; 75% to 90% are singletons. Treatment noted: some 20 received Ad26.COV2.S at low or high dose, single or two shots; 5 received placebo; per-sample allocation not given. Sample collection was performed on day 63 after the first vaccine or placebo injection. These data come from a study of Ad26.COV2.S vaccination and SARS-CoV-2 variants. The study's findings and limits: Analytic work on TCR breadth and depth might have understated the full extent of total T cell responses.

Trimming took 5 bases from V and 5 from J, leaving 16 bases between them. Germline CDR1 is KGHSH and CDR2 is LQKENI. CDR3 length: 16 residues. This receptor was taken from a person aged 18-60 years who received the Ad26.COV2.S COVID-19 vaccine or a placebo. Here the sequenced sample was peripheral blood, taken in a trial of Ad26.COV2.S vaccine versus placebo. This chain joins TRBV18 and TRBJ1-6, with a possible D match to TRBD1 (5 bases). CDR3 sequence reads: CASSSRDGENNSPLHF. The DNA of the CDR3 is TGTGCCAGCTCATCCCGGGACGGGGAGAATAATTCACCCCTCCACTTT.